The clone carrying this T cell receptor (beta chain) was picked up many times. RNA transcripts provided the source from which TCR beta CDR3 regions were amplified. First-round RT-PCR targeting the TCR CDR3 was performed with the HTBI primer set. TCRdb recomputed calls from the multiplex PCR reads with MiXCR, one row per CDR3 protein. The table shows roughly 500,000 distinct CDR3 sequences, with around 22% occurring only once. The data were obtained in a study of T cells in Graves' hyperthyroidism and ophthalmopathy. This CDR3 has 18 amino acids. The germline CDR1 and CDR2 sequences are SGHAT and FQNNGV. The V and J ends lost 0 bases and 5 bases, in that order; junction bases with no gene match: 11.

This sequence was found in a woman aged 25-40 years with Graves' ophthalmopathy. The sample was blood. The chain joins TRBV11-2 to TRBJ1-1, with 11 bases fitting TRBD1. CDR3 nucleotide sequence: TGTGCCAGCAGCTTAGACCGATTTGGACAGGGGGCCGGGACTGAAGCTTTCTTT. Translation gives CASSLDRFGQGAGTEAFF.